The clone carrying this T cell receptor (beta chain) has only a few counts. What it binds is not known. The entry originates in a study of blood T cells in healthy people across ages. Trimming removed 0 bases at V and 3 bases at J, with 12 bases between. The CDR3 totals 15 residues. Germline lookup yields CDR1 SGHRS and CDR2 YFSETQ. General study points: Estimates of diversity drawn from one million T cells were considered underestimates.

A second about 6 to 11 cycle PCR used barcoded and J-beta primers. In TCRdb, the 5' RACE reads were re-called with MiXCR into one record per CDR3 protein. The sample consists of some 700,000 distinct CDR3 sequences, 20% to 25% of them appearing once. The J gene is TRBJ2-5, the V gene TRBV5-1; possibly TRBD2 for D (5 bases). Sequencing was done on a sample of blood. This clonotype originated in a man aged 70-80 years in good health. Written as DNA, the CDR3 is TGCGCCAGCAGCTTGGGTCCCGGGGAGAAAGAGACCCAGTACTTC. This gives the protein CASSLGPGEKETQYF.